Given below is one T cell receptor (beta chain) in context. The sample holds a few counts of this clonotype. The antigen this receptor binds is unknown. Per-nucleotide qualities are absent, and no much larger clonotype sits a single base away. This entry is derived from a study of T cells in Graves' hyperthyroidism and ophthalmopathy (dated 2019 in TCRdb). General notes on the study: To identify TCR V-J signatures that set the groups apart, the researchers used a discovery cohort of 100 patients, made up of 40 to 45 with Graves' ophthalmopathy and about 55 with stable Graves' hyperthyroidism. An independent validation cohort of around 19 hyperthyroidism patients and about 15 patients who later progressed to ophthalmopathy tested prospective prediction of ophthalmopathy. For training and testing, the 95 to 100 patients in the discovery cohort were randomly divided in a 7:3 ratio. Thyroid tissue and blood T-cell repertoires from roughly 6 Graves' hyperthyroidism patients were also compared in the study. After sampling, hyperthyroidism patients received methimazole starting at 30 mg daily, and ophthalmopathy patients received high-dose intravenous methylprednisolone. The paper reports TCR Vbeta CDR3 sequencing of approximately 140 peripheral blood samples: around 45 ophthalmopathy, some 80 hyperthyroidism and around 17 progressor patients. General findings and caveats noted by the study authors: No statistical method was used to set the sample size in advance, and investigators knew the group allocation. Most expanded thyroid clonotypes (frequency above 0.001) were also detected in blood, a finding suggesting that blood repertoires may reflect thyroid immune responses. During validation, the model predicted progression to ophthalmopathy a median of roughly 7.1 months ahead of onset, with just under 71% sensitivity and 72.22% specificity. Ophthalmopathy was separated from stable hyperthyroidism by a 13 V-J signature model, with around 88% sensitivity and approximately 84% specificity obtained in cross-validation and 80%/75% obtained in testing.

Stable Graves' hyperthyroidism was defined as no progression to ophthalmopathy during 18 months of follow-up. Hyperthyroidism patients were aged 18 to 65 years and newly diagnosed, with disease duration of less than 2 months. Patients with uncontrolled infections, other autoimmune diseases, pregnancy or lactation were excluded. Diagnoses were established on the basis of clinical symptoms, serum thyroxine and TRAb, thyroid ultrasound, and orbital computed tomography. Total RNA was extracted using Trizol reagent, and RNA quality was assessed on an Agilent 2100 Bioanalyzer. V has 3 bases trimmed and J has 5 bases trimmed; junction bases matching no gene number 7. The CDR3 has 14 amino acids, counting the end cysteine and phenylalanine. Only the CDR3 DNA stays, 42 bases, in frame from base 1. Reading the germline V gene (reference sequence) gives CDR1 SEHNR and CDR2 FQNEAQ. TCR beta CDR3 regions were amplified from RNA transcripts. For the first round of RT-PCR on the TCR CDR3, the HTBI primer set was used together with the Qiagen OneStep RT-PCR kit. The libraries were constructed in a second round of multiplex PCR and then size-selected and purified. The libraries were sequenced on an Illumina HiSeq2000 using paired-end 100 bp reads. The published analysis was carried out like this. SOAPnuke was used to process the raw data, throwing out any read that contained adapters or uncalled bases, had a mean Phred below 15, or lacked an exact constant-primer or identifier match. High-quality paired reads were merged using COPE v1.2.5, and each unique nucleotide sequence was defined as a clonotype. Clonotypes were aligned to IMGT TRBV, TRBD and TRBJ reference segments using MiTCR v1.1. Analysis was restricted to V-J combinations with a frequency above 0.0001, which covered roughly 99% of repertoires. The TCS score was defined as the ratio of F50 (clonal expansion) to E x V (chaos), calculated using BLOSUM62-based TCRdist between CDR3 peptides within each V-J. Welch's t-statistics and random forest reduced approximately 520 V-J features to fewer than 15, which were used in a naive Bayes classifier (R e1071). The similarity between thyroid and blood repertoires was quantified using the Morisita-Horn index. TCRdb passed the public sequencing reads through fastp at Q25 and MiXCR, retaining productive beta sequences. One record per CDR3 amino acid sequence lists the most common genes and DNA. The authors' filters were not applied to this entry. This sample lists 500,000 to 750,000 distinct CDR3 sequences; 46% were detected once. Jointly, the top ten make up about 8.3% of the sample.

The clonotype was recovered from a woman between 18 and 30 years old with Graves' hyperthyroidism. Sequencing was done on a sample of peripheral blood or thyroid tissue (not recorded which). The V and J segments used are TRBV7-9 and TRBJ2-7; 7 central nucleotides agree with TRBD1. In nucleotide form, the sequence is TGTGCCAGCAGCTTTGACAGGGCCCGGGACGAGCAGTACTTC. The encoded protein is CASSFDRARDEQYF.